Listed below are T cell receptor beta chains from one sample, sequenced in a study of shared clonotypes between healthy human individuals. Generated by immunoSEQ multiplex PCR, the TCRdb table keeps only in-frame clones and is missing some. The sample has about 380,000 clones, approximately 96% seen once. The sample was memory CD8+ T cells sorted from blood. Receptor source: a man aged 25 to 40 in good health. Both conserved end residues are part of each CDR3. The D gene is left open where the match is weak. For some rows the clone size is stated as once, few or many, or as a class when expanded; others skip it.

clone size	V gene	D gene	J gene	CDR3 DNA	CDR3 protein
-	TRBV9	-	TRBJ2-2	TGTGCCAGCAGCGTACAATCTAGCGTGAACACCGGGGAGCTGTTTTTT	CASSVQSSVNTGELFF
once	TRBV4-2	TRBD1	TRBJ1-3	TGTGCCAGCAGCCAAGATCGAGACAGGGGCCTTGGAAACACCATATATTTT	CASSQDRDRGLGNTIYF
-	TRBV7-9	-	TRBJ1-1	TGTGCCAGCAGCCCCGGGTCGAACACTGAAGCTTTCTTT	CASSPGSNTEAFF
-	TRBV4-2	-	TRBJ1-4	TGTGCCAGCAGCCAAAGAGGCGCGGGCCCCAATGAAAAACTGTTTTTT	CASSQRGAGPNEKLFF
-	TRBV2	TRBD2	TRBJ2-7	TGTGCCAGCAGTCGTTCTAGCGGGAGGGAGTACGAGCAGTACTTC	CASSRSSGREYEQYF
-	TRBV10-3	TRBD1	TRBJ1-1	TGTGCCATCAGGGACAGGGGGGGGAACACTGAAGCTTTCTTT	CAIRDRGGNTEAFF
-	TRBV7-3	TRBD2	TRBJ2-3	TGTGCCAGCAGCCCCCGCCCGACTAGCGGGAGTTTGGTTGATACGCAGTATTTT	CASSPRPTSGSLVDTQYF
-	TRBV2	TRBD1	TRBJ1-1	TGTGCCAGCAGCCGGACAGGAAACACTGAAGCTTTCTTT	CASSRTGNTEAFF
-	TRBV5-1	TRBD1	TRBJ2-6	TGCGCCAGCAGCTTGACAGGGGGCGCCTGGTCTGGGGCCAACGTCCTGACTTTC	CASSLTGGAWSGANVLTF
-	TRBV10-3	-	TRBJ2-1	TGTGCCATCAGTAAAGAATTAAATGAGCAGTTCTTC	CAISKELNEQFF
-	TRBV6-6	-	TRBJ1-5	TGTGCCAGCAGCACTTGGACACTTAATCAGCCCCAGCATTTT	CASSTWTLNQPQHF
-	TRBV5-8	TRBD1	TRBJ1-4	TGTGCCAGCAGCCCGGGGACAGGCCCAACTAATGAAAAACTGTTTTTT	CASSPGTGPTNEKLFF
-	TRBV7-9	-	TRBJ2-3	TGTGCCAGCAGCTTACGAACTAGTTTTACAGATACGCAGTATTTT	CASSLRTSFTDTQYF
-	TRBV6-4	-	TRBJ1-3	TGTGCCAGCAGTGACTCGGGGGCTACACTTTTAGACACCATATATTTT	CASSDSGATLLDTIYF
-	TRBV6-1	TRBD2	TRBJ2-3	TGTGCCAGCTCCGCCCTAGCGGGAAGGTCAGATACGCAGTATTTT	CASSALAGRSDTQYF
-	TRBV13	-	TRBJ2-1	TGTGCCAGCAGGCCCTCAGCCCCCGAGCAGTTCTTC	CASRPSAPEQFF
few	TRBV11-2	-	TRBJ1-1	TGTGCCAGCAGCTTAGACAGGGCTTTCTTT	CASSLDRAFF
-	TRBV7-9	-	TRBJ1-2	TGTGCCAGCAGCTTAGAAAACAGTGGCTACACCTTC	CASSLENSGYTF
-	TRBV9	TRBD2	TRBJ2-1	TGTGCCAGCAGCGTAGCTAGCGGAGGCTACAATGAGCAGTTCTTC	CASSVASGGYNEQFF
-	TRBV16	TRBD1	TRBJ2-7	TGTGCCAGCAGCCAATTAAGGGGGCGGTACGAGCAGTACTTC	CASSQLRGRYEQYF
-	TRBV5-1	-	TRBJ1-4	TGCGCCAGCAGCTTGGAAACAGGAACGTATAAACTGTTTTTT	CASSLETGTYKLFF
-	TRBV19	-	TRBJ2-1	TGTGCCAGTAGTACCCACAGGGACAATGAGCAGTTCTTC	CASSTHRDNEQFF
-	TRBV7-2	-	TRBJ2-3	TGTGCCAGCAGCTATAGTCCCCTCCTCCAGGGGACAGATACGCAGTATTTT	CASSYSPLLQGTDTQYF
-	TRBV29-1	TRBD2	TRBJ2-1	TGCAGCGTTGCCGGGAGGGCGTACAATGAGCAGTTCTTC	CSVAGRAYNEQFF
-	TRBV5-1	TRBD2	TRBJ2-3	TGCGCCAGCAGCGCTGTGGCGGGAGGGCCTCGGGATACGCAGTATTTT	CASSAVAGGPRDTQYF
-	TRBV14	-	TRBJ2-7	TGTGCCAGCAGCCAAAAGGGAGGCTACGAGCAGTACTTC	CASSQKGGYEQYF
-	TRBV7-2	TRBD1	TRBJ2-1	TGTGCCAGCAGCCCTCCGGGACAGGGTGTTGAGCAGTTCTTC	CASSPPGQGVEQFF
-	TRBV27	TRBD1	TRBJ1-1	TGTGCCAGCAGTTTACAGGGGGCGAACACTGAAGCTTTCTTT	CASSLQGANTEAFF
-	TRBV5-6	-	TRBJ2-1	TGTGCCAGCAGCTTGTTAGGTAGCCCTCCGGGGCAGTTCTTC	CASSLLGSPPGQFF
-	TRBV10-1	-	TRBJ2-3	TGCGCCAGCAGTGAGTCGACCGGTTTCACAGATACGCAGTATTTT	CASSESTGFTDTQYF
-	TRBV5-4	-	TRBJ1-2	TGTGCCAGCAGCTCGGATATCTATGGCTACACCTTC	CASSSDIYGYTF
-	TRBV4-1	-	TRBJ2-5	TGCGCCAGCAGCCAAGGGGGTGGGGAGACCCAGTACTTC	CASSQGGGETQYF
once	TRBV12-5	-	TRBJ2-7	TGTGCTAGTGGCCACCCAGACAGCCGTTCCTACGAGCAGTACTTC	CASGHPDSRSYEQYF
-	TRBV30	-	TRBJ1-3	TGTGCCTGGAGTGTAACCCATGGAAACACCATATATTTT	CAWSVTHGNTIYF
once	TRBV5-1	-	TRBJ2-5	TGCGCCAGCAGCTTGGGCAGGGGGGAGGAGACCCAGTACTTC	CASSLGRGEETQYF
-	TRBV29-1	-	TRBJ2-2	TGCAGCGTTTATCGAGGGTACACCGGGGAGCTGTTTTTT	CSVYRGYTGELFF
-	TRBV27	-	TRBJ2-1	TGTGCCAGCAGTTTACTGGGATCAAATGAGCAGTTCTTC	CASSLLGSNEQFF
-	TRBV30	-	TRBJ1-3	TGTGCCTGGAGTGTGTCAGGCCTCTCTGGAAACACCATATATTTT	CAWSVSGLSGNTIYF
-	TRBV6-1	-	TRBJ2-2	TGTGCCAGCAGGGGCGAGAACACCGGGGAGCTGTTTTTT	CASRGENTGELFF
-	TRBV5-1	-	TRBJ2-2	TGCGCCACCGTGGGGGGTTCGTGCCGGGGAGCTGTTTTT	CATVGGSCRGAVF
-	TRBV28	-	TRBJ1-1	TGTGCCAGCATTCAGGCTTTTGAAGCTTTCTTT	CASIQAFEAFF
-	TRBV5-5	-	TRBJ1-2	TGTGCCAGCAGCATCGGACACGACTATGGCTACACCTTC	CASSIGHDYGYTF
-	TRBV18	TRBD1	TRBJ2-5	TGTGCCAGCTCACCCCGACAGGGTTCTAGAGTGCAAGAGACCCAGTACTTC	CASSPRQGSRVQETQYF
-	TRBV4-2	TRBD1	TRBJ1-4	TGTGCCAGCAGCCAAGGTGACAGGGTCGTTTCTAATGAAAAACTGTTTTTT	CASSQGDRVVSNEKLFF
-	TRBV9	-	TRBJ2-3	TGTGCCAGCAGCGTAGTCCCAAGGGGGAGCACAGATACGCAGTATTTT	CASSVVPRGSTDTQYF
-	TRBV6-1	-	TRBJ1-1	TGTGCCAGCAGAAAAGAGCTCATGAACACTGAAGCTTTCTTT	CASRKELMNTEAFF
-	TRBV10-3	-	TRBJ2-5	TGTGCGATCAGCGGCCAGGAGCTCGAGACCCAGTACTTC	CAISGQELETQYF